This T cell receptor (beta chain) was captured by sequencing in a study of T cell responses to AZD1222 COVID-19 vaccine. Trimming took 4 bases from V and 10 from J, leaving 10 bases between them. The germline CDR1 and CDR2 sequences are LGHDT and YNNKEL (reference sequence). CDR3 length: 12 residues. On this clone itself: Its antigen is currently unknown.

Produced via immunoSEQ multiplex PCR; TCRdb's table is partial and in-frame only. Of about 99,000 clones listed, around 90% are singletons. Whole-study results and caveats: CD4 TCRs covered the whole spike, strongest at regions 160-218 and 743-854.

The genes are TRBV3-1 (or the pseudogene TRBV3-2) and TRBJ1-4, with no clear D. The TCR originated in an adult in good health. The specimen was peripheral blood, collected on day 0 of AZD1222 vaccination. The CDR3 DNA reads TGTGCCAGCAGCCGGAACGCAGGAAAACTGTTTTTT. Translation: CASSRNAGKLFF.